These 26 T cell receptor beta chains were sequenced from one sample in a study of vaccination effects on CD4 cells after COVID-19. These TCRs' antigens remain unknown. Cells that had been cultured for 10 days were the source of isolated CD4+ T cells. By PCR, the person was confirmed to have had SARS-CoV-2 infection between March and December 2020. Each person got two doses of an mRNA SARS-CoV-2 vaccine, BNT162b2 or mRNA-1273. The table came from immunoSEQ multiplex PCR; TCRdb's copy has only in-frame clones and leaves some out. Among approximately 30,000 clones listed, approximately 81% were seen once. The source material was CD4+ T cells from PBMCs cultured without peptide, sampled after COVID-19 vaccination. These TCRs come from a human donor who had a prior SARS-CoV-2 infection.

This clone was counted only a few times. The V and J genes are TRBV7-8 and TRBJ2-7; D may match TRBD1 or TRBD2 (5 bases each). The CDR3 has 13 residues. V was clipped by 4 bases and J by 8 bases, with 15 bases between them. Looked up from germline, CDR1 is SGHVS and CDR2 is FQNEAQ. CDR3 protein: CASSSPGTEKQYF. The CDR3 DNA sequence: TGTGCCAGCAGCTCCCCCGGGACCGAGAAGCAGTACTTC.

The chain uses TRBV6-1 and TRBJ1-2; 8 bases fit TRBD1. J gave up 8 bases and V 1 base, and 6 bases lay outside the gene matches. This CDR3 is 14 amino acids long. CDR1 and CDR2 from the germline V gene are MNHNS and SASEGT. The CDR3 DNA follows: TGTGCCAGCAGTGAAGAGCAGGGGGCTCACGGCTACACCTTC. It specifies CASSEEQGAHGYTF.

The chain has TRBV18 and TRBJ2-3; D gene unclear. The CDR3 loop spans 11 amino acids. Looked up from germline, CDR1 is KGHSH and CDR2 is LQKENI. The V gene lost 2 bases and the J gene lost 4 bases, with 1 base spanning the gap. The CDR3: CASSPADTQYF. CDR3 DNA sequence: TGTGCCAGCTCACCAGCAGATACGCAGTATTTT.

This clone was counted a few times. The chain uses TRBV5-4 and TRBJ2-7; 9 nucleotides match TRBD1. This CDR3 is built from 15 residues. The V gene's germline CDR1 is SGHNT and CDR2 YYREEE (reference sequence). The junction had 8 bases not matched to a gene; V was cut back by 4 bases and J by 3 bases. CDR3 sequence: CASSRGQGNFYEQYF. The DNA of the CDR3 is TGTGCCAGCAGCAGGGGACAGGGAAATTTCTACGAGCAGTACTTC.

The CDR3 here is CATYTRQDNTGELFF. The CDR3 nucleotides are TGTGCCACCTATACTCGACAGGATAACACCGGGGAGCTGTTTTTT. The chain couples TRBV6-1 to TRBJ2-2; D might be TRBD1 (6 bases). V was pared by 10 bases and J by 2 bases, with 17 bases between. This CDR3 contains 15 residues. Germline lookup yields CDR1 MNHNS and CDR2 SASEGT.

The chain carries TRBV9 and TRBJ2-3; D remains ambiguous. Germline CDR1 reads SGDLS; CDR2 reads YYNGEE. This CDR3 contains 14 residues. Trimming cost V 0 bases and J 6 bases, with 11 bases left between them. The CDR3 sequence is CASSVAGYLDTQYF. CDR3 bases: TGTGCCAGCAGCGTAGCGGGCTACCTGGATACGCAGTATTTT.

The chain carries TRBV5-4 and TRBJ1-3, with TRBD1 matching 7 bases. With 4 bases clipped from V and 2 bases from J, the junction kept 12 bases outside the gene matches. Germline CDR1 reads SGHNT; CDR2 reads YYREEE (reference sequence). The CDR3 runs to 17 residues. The CDR3 nucleotides are TGTGCCAGCAGCCCAAGCTTACAGGGGTCGGCTGGAAACACCATATATTTT. Protein product: CASSPSLQGSAGNTIYF.

This chain uses TRBV6-2 or TRBV6-3 with TRBJ2-5, with 7 bases aligning to TRBD2. With V trimmed by 0 bases and J by 3 bases, 7 bases remained unmatched. CDR1 and CDR2 (germline): MNHEY, SVGEGT. The CDR3 consists of 16 residues. In nucleotides, the CDR3 is TGTGCCAGCAGTTACTCGAGCCGACTAGCAAAAGAGACCCAGTACTTC. Translated, it gives CASSYSSRLAKETQYF.

The DNA of the CDR3 is TGTGCCAGCTCACCCCTAGCCGGGACAGGGGTTGCCGGGGCCAACGTCCTGACTTTC. Translation: CASSPLAGTGVAGANVLTF. The chain combines TRBV18 with TRBJ2-6; 10 bases are a match to TRBD1. The CDR3 has 19 amino acids. J lost 4 bases, V lost 3 bases, and 12 bases had no gene match. Germline CDR1 and CDR2: KGHSH and LQKENI.

The rearrangement joins TRBV2 to TRBJ1-5; D is undetermined. The ends were cut back, 6 bases at V and 0 bases at J, with 9 bases in the middle. The CDR3 length is 14 residues. Germline V CDR1 and CDR2: SNHLY, FYNNEI. The CDR3 nucleotides read TGTGCCAGCAGGGGCGGAATTAGCAATCAGCCCCAGCATTTT. Translating it yields CASRGGISNQPQHF.

The chain recombines TRBV24-1 with TRBJ1-3; TRBD1 agrees at 7 bases. CDR3 length equals 19 residues. V was clipped by 3 bases and J by 3 bases; unmatched bases: 16. CDR1 and CDR2 (germline): KGHDR, SFDVKD. This chain's CDR3 is CATSDQNPTGAACGNTIYF. The CDR3 DNA is TGTGCCACCAGTGATCAAAACCCTACAGGGGCCGCCTGTGGAAACACCATATATTTT.

CDR3 in amino acids: CASSLLTGSTVHEQYF. CDR3 in DNA: TGTGCCAGCTCACTACTTACAGGGTCAACTGTCCACGAGCAGTACTTC. This chain connects TRBV18 to TRBJ2-7, with a tentative D call TRBD1 (6 bases). V dropped 4 bases and J dropped 5 bases, with 21 bases sitting between them. This CDR3 comprises 16 residues. CDR1 is KGHSH, CDR2 LQKENI, per germline.

The gene calls are TRBV19 and TRBJ1-4, with a tentative D call TRBD1 (5 bases). V was cut by 4 bases and J by 4 bases, with 13 bases left in between. The CDR3 loop spans 15 amino acids. CDR1 is LNHDA, CDR2 SQIVND, per germline (reference sequence). Written as DNA, the CDR3 is TGTGCCAGTAGTACCCCGAAGGGGAATAATGAAAAACTGTTTTTT. This translates into CASSTPKGNNEKLFF.

This rearrangement joins TRBV11-3 to TRBJ2-3; no reliable D call. Germline V gene data show CDR1 as SGHNT and CDR2 as YENEEA. The CDR3 runs to 14 residues. V was pared by 0 bases and J by 6 bases, with 10 bases between. CDR3 amino acids: CASSLDLPHDTQYF. The CDR3, as DNA: TGTGCCAGCAGCTTAGATCTCCCGCACGATACGCAGTATTTT.

The chain recombines TRBV5-1 with TRBJ2-1; 14 bases match TRBD2. Germline loops: CDR1 SGHRS, CDR2 YFSETQ. V dropped 4 bases and J dropped 5; count of bases not matched to a gene: 8. This CDR3 contains 17 residues. The CDR3 nucleotides are TGCGCCAGCAGCCTGTGGACTAGCGGGAGGACAAACAATGAGCAGTTCTTC. It codes for CASSLWTSGRTNNEQFF. Full variable domain (outside the CDR3, taken from reference TRBV5-1 and TRBJ2-1): KAGVTQTPRYLIKTRGQQVTLSCSPISGHRSVSWYQQTPGQGLQFLFEYFSETQRNKGNFPGRFSGRQFSNSRSEMNVSTLELGDSALYLCASSLWTSGRTNNEQFFGPGTRLTVL.

V is TRBV13 and J is TRBJ1-2; no definite D call. This CDR3 is built from 12 residues. Germline V gene data show CDR1 as PRHDT and CDR2 as FYEKMQ (reference sequence). The V and J ends lost 5 bases and 3 bases respectively, with 7 bases between them. Here the CDR3 DNA reads TGTGCCAGCAGCGAGGGCCACTATGGCTACACCTTC. Encoded protein: CASSEGHYGYTF.

There are a few counts of this clone. The genes are TRBV2 and TRBJ1-2; D call uncertain. The CDR3 loop spans 13 amino acids. The germline V gene encodes CDR1 SNHLY and CDR2 FYNNEI. The V gene lost 4 bases and the J gene lost 5 bases, with 11 bases spanning the gap. The CDR3 here is CASSGIYSYGYTF. The CDR3 DNA is TGTGCCAGCAGTGGGATCTATAGTTATGGCTACACCTTC.

The chain combines TRBV3-1 (or the pseudogene TRBV3-2) with TRBJ1-5; maybe TRBD1 (5 bases). Trimming shortened V by 0 bases and J by 7 bases, and 10 bases separated the two germline ends. Germline CDR1 LGHDT, CDR2 YNNKEL (reference sequence). This CDR3 is built from 14 residues. The CDR3 region is CASSQEGGNQPQHF. The CDR3 region has the DNA TGTGCCAGCAGCCAAGAGGGGGGGAACCAGCCCCAGCATTTT.

This clone showed up just once. The chain uses TRBV5-6 and TRBJ1-1, with D possibly TRBD1 on 5 matching bases. This CDR3 contains 16 residues. Looked up from germline, CDR1 is SGHDT and CDR2 is YYEEEE. V was trimmed by 6 bases and J by 5 bases, leaving 23 bases between them. The CDR3 coding sequence is TGTGCCAGCACCGTCAAATCAGGGATCCGGGGAACTGAAGCTTTCTTT. Its protein is CASTVKSGIRGTEAFF.

The chain couples TRBV18 to TRBJ2-7; D ambiguous. Germline V gene lookup returns CDR1 KGHSH and CDR2 LQKENI. V was cut by 3 bases and J by 7 bases, with 13 bases left in between. The CDR3 has 13 residues. CDR3 amino acids: CASSPSRLREQYF. The CDR3 DNA reads TGTGCCAGCTCACCCTCGAGGTTGCGGGAGCAGTACTTC.

The chain has TRBV30 and TRBJ2-3, with 8 bases lining up with TRBD1. V was clipped by 4 bases and J by 0 bases; unmatched bases: 6. The CDR3 contains 15 residues. The germline gives CDR1 GTSNPN, CDR2 SVGIG (reference sequence). The DNA of the CDR3 is TGTGCCTGGACCGACAGGGGACATAGCACAGATACGCAGTATTTT. This encodes CAWTDRGHSTDTQYF.

The rearrangement uses TRBV5-5 and TRBJ2-3; D is perhaps TRBD1 or TRBD2 (6 bases each). Trimming stripped 4 bases from V and 5 bases from J, with 11 bases between. The germline V gene encodes CDR1 SGHKS and CDR2 YYEKEE (reference sequence). The CDR3 extends over 13 amino acids. CDR3 in DNA: TGTGCCAGCAGCGAGGAGGGGGAAGATACGCAGTATTTT. This sequence encodes CASSEEGEDTQYF.

This clone turned up a few times. This chain uses TRBV9 with TRBJ2-3; 8 bases map to TRBD2. J gave up 3 bases and V 4 bases, and 13 bases lay outside the gene matches. This CDR3 comprises 17 residues. CDR1 is SGDLS, CDR2 YYNGEE, per germline. CDR3 nucleotide sequence: TGTGCCAGCAGCTTCGCGGGAGGTGCGGTGTGGACAGATACGCAGTATTTT. Encoded protein: CASSFAGGAVWTDTQYF.

The gene calls are TRBV16 and TRBJ2-5; 10 bases line up with TRBD2. The germline V gene has CDR1 KGHSY and CDR2 FQNENV. V shed 4 bases, J shed 0 bases, and the junction held 20 bases outside the gene matches. The length of the CDR3 is 21 residues. CDR3: CASSRISFGTSVRKYQETQYF. CDR3 sequence (DNA): TGTGCCAGCAGCCGAATCTCCTTTGGGACTAGCGTTAGAAAGTACCAAGAGACCCAGTACTTC.

The CDR3: CSASGPDTQYF. The CDR3 DNA reads TGCAGTGCTAGCGGACCAGATACGCAGTATTTT. The chain combines TRBV20-1 with TRBJ2-3; D call uncertain. Trimming removed 3 bases at V and 4 bases at J, with 5 bases between. The germline V gene encodes CDR1 DFQATT and CDR2 SNEGSKA (reference sequence). The CDR3 is 11 residues long.

This clone came up once. The chain recombines TRBV7-2 with TRBJ1-3, with D unresolved. The V end was cut by 2 bases, the J end by 0 bases, with 5 bases between. This CDR3 comprises 14 residues. CDR1 and CDR2 (germline): SGHTA, FQGNSA. CDR3 amino acids: CASSLQSSGNTIYF. In nucleotides, the CDR3 is TGTGCCAGCAGCTTACAGAGCTCTGGAAACACCATATATTTT.